The 9 T cell receptor beta chains in this list originate from one sample, sequenced in a study of T-cell reconstitution after alpha-beta-depleted transplantation in children. Molecular barcoding with unique molecular identifiers was used for the TCRbeta library. TCRdb ran MiXCR on the PCR reads and lists one entry per CDR3 protein. Counted here are some 350,000 distinct CDR3 sequences, approximately 10% occurring once; the ten biggest clones make up about 2.3%. Sequenced here: PBMCs from the stem cell graft donor, sampled from the stem cell graft. Source of these receptors: a human donor who donated a stem cell graft to a child with acute lymphoblastic leukemia.

This clonotype was seen a few times. This chain joins TRBV2 and TRBJ2-7; D assignment may be TRBD1 or TRBD2 (5 bases each). The length of the CDR3 is 15 residues. Trimming removed 2 bases at V and 6 bases at J, with 17 bases between. Germline CDR1 is SNHLY and CDR2 is FYNNEI. The CDR3 is CASSEFRGSPREQYF. CDR3 nucleotides: TGTGCCAGCAGTGAATTCCGGGGCTCCCCACGCGAGCAGTACTTC.

This clonotype was counted a few times. This sequence joins TRBV10-3 and TRBJ2-1; no clear D gene. CDR1 is ENHRY and CDR2 is SYGVKD in the germline V gene. Trimming pared 2 bases from V and 4 bases from J, leaving 6 bases between. The CDR3 contains 13 residues. CDR3 coding DNA: TGTGCCATCAGTGAGGCTACTTACAATGAGCAGTTCTTC. Its protein is CAISEATYNEQFF.

V and J are TRBV29-1 and TRBJ2-1; D is unresolved. The germline gives CDR1 SQVTM, CDR2 ANQGSEA. The V end lost 3 bases, the J end lost 9 bases, and 9 bases lay between the germline ends. This CDR3 has 11 residues. The DNA for the CDR3 is TGCAGCGTTGATACTACGGCTGAGCAGTTCTTC. This codes for CSVDTTAEQFF.

This clonotype was counted only a few times. The genes are TRBV18 and TRBJ2-1, with D possibly matching TRBD2 (6 bases). Between the trimmed V and J ends, which lost 4 bases and 7 bases, there was a span of 17 bases. Germline V gene lookup returns CDR1 KGHSH and CDR2 LQKENI. CDR3 length: 15 amino acids. This CDR3 is CASSLNAGYGNEQFF. CDR3 bases: TGTGCCAGCTCACTTAATGCGGGATATGGGAATGAGCAGTTCTTC.

This clonotype was seen more than once but under ten times. The rearrangement uses TRBV5-1 and TRBJ2-7; a weak D match, TRBD2 (6 bases). The CDR3 length is 13 residues. Trimming removed 4 bases at V and 7 bases at J, with 15 bases between. In germline, CDR1 is SGHRS, CDR2 YFSETQ. The CDR3 reads CASSSRDAGEQYF. CDR3 in DNA: TGCGCCAGCAGCAGCCGGGACGCGGGAGAGCAGTACTTC.

The chain couples TRBV27 to TRBJ2-1; 7 nucleotides line up with TRBD2. Germline trimming cut 7 bases from V and 0 bases from J; bases unmatched to any gene: 6. Per germline, CDR1 MNHEY and CDR2 SMNVEV (reference sequence). This CDR3 spans 15 amino acids. The CDR3 DNA is TGTGCCAGCACGGGACTAACGAGCTCCTACAATGAGCAGTTCTTC. Translated: CASTGLTSSYNEQFF.

In its sample, this clonotype was seen a few times. The chain combines TRBV12-3 or TRBV12-4 with TRBJ1-1; D may be TRBD1 (5 bases). The ends were cut back, 3 bases at V and 2 bases at J, with 10 bases in the middle. The CDR3 extends over 14 amino acids. The CDR3 region is CASSFHRTNTEAFF. The CDR3 region has the DNA TGTGCCAGCAGTTTCCACAGGACCAACACTGAAGCTTTCTTT.

The CDR3 DNA is TGTGCCAGCAAGGGGCTAGCGGGAGTTTATAATGAGCAGTTCTTC. It specifies CASKGLAGVYNEQFF. V is TRBV28 and J is TRBJ2-1; 10 nucleotides agree with TRBD2. This CDR3 has 15 residues. Germline CDR1 reads MDHEN; CDR2 reads SYDVKM. V lost 7 bases to trimming and J lost 7 bases; unmatched junction nucleotides: 10.

V and J are TRBV20-1 and TRBJ2-3; 8 bases map to TRBD2. Germline trimming cut 0 bases from V and 5 bases from J; bases unmatched to any gene: 7. Germline V gene lookup returns CDR1 DFQATT and CDR2 SNEGSKA (reference sequence). The CDR3 totals 15 residues. CDR3 sequence (DNA): TGCAGTGCTAGAGAAGTGACGGGAGGGATAGATACGCAGTATTTT. Protein: CSAREVTGGIDTQYF.